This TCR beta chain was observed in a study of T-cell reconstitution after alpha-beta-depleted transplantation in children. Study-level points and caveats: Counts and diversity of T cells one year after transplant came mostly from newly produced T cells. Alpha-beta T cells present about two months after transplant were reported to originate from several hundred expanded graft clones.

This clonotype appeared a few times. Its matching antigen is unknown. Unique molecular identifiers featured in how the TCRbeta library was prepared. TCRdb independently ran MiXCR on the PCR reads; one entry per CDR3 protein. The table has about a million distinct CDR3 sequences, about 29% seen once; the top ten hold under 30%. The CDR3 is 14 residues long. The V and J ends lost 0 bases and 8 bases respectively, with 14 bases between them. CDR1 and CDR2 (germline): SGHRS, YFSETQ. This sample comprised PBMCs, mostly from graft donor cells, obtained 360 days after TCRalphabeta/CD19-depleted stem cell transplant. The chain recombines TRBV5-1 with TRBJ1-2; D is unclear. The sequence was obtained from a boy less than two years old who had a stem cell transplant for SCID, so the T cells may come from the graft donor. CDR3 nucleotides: TGCGCCAGCAGCTTGGTGCCCGGGGATAGAGGCTACACCTTC. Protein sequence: CASSLVPGDRGYTF.